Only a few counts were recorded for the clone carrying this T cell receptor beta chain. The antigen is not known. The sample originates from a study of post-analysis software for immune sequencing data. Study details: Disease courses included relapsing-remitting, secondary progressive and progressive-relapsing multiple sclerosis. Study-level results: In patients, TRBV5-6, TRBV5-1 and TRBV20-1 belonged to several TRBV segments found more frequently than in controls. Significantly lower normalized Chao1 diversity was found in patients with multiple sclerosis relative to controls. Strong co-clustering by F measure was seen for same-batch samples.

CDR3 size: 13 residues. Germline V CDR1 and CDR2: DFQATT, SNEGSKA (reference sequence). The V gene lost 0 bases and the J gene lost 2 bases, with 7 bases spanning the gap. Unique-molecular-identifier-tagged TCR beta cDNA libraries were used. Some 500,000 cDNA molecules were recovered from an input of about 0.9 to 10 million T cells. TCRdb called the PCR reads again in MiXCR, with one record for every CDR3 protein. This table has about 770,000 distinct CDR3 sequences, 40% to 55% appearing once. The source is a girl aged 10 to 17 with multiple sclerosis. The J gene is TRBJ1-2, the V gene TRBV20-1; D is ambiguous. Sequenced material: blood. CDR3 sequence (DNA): TGCAGTGCTAGAGATTTAGCGAACTATGGCTACACCTTC. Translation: CSARDLANYGYTF.